This is a list of T cell receptor beta chains from one sample in a study of blood T cell repertoires in COVID-19. The assay was immunoSEQ multiplex PCR, and TCRdb's table has in-frame clones only and misses some. This sample has more than 250,000 clones, with roughly 86% found just once. The sequenced sample consisted of PBMCs or T cells enriched from blood (not recorded which). The receptors were gathered from a young woman who had recovered from COVID-19. The conserved cysteine and the conserved F or W are not part of the CDR3 here.

TRBV7-9 | ASSLGQGNYGYT
TRBV18 | ASSQPGHGSNEKLF
TRBV19 | ASSPRVDGNSPLH
TRBV7-9 | ASSLVSERTYEQY
TRBV3-1/TRBV3-2 | ASSQLRNREGGYT
TRBV27 | ASTQGTVANTGELF
TRBV5-1 | ASSPRDRANEQF
TRBV7-8 | ASSLEQGQVEAF
TRBV29-1 | SVQVGTGAYEQY
TRBV9 | ASSPVGRGVTGELF
TRBV18 | ASSDFSDTYEQY
TRBV11-3 | ASSLVGTTGTEAF
TRBV27 | ASSRQGIGTGELF
TRBV27 | ASRHYGPGQGALSNQPQH
TRBV10-2 | ASSESGHFNYGYT
TRBV28 | ASSPAGTLAGGPQETQY
TRBV19 | ASTSLWTRTSTDTQY
TRBV27 | ASSFRRGNQPQH
TRBV9 | ASRGAGTGQIYGYT
TRBV7-2 | ASSLVRQPAKNIQY
TRBV3-1/TRBV3-2 | ASRSRDRGRGYYGYT
TRBV30 | AWSVVVGGGGGELF
TRBV6-1 | ASSEGGGYLQETQY
TRBV12-5 | ASGSLWGEQF
TRBV9 | ASSPRTRFNEQF
TRBV7-8 | ASSLAPETGGAF
TRBV28 | ASSSGTGNSPLH
TRBV27 | ASTSGTSGRATYNEQF
TRBV7-9 | ASSFTDRGLDEQY
TRBV5-8 | ASSLEVAGGISQETQY
TRBV6-1 | ASSEAAGQAGYEQY
TRBV2 | ASSTGTGPPYNEQF
TRBV11-2 | ASSLAGDYNEQF
TRBV4-3 | ASSHTGTGPGELF
TRBV2 | ASSILAPSYNEQF
TRBV15 | ATSRQGQSGNTIY
TRBV7-2 | ASSTVAGVGLGEQY
TRBV5-4 | ASSLPGGPPQETQY
TRBV4-1 | ASSQVVTGAGNIQY
TRBV7-2 | ASSQTGTENSPLH
TRBV6-6 | ASSYLGQPNQPQH
TRBV11-2 | ASSPTGTGGNTEAF
TRBV7-9 | ASSLPGAWPQH
TRBV2 | ASSLDSYEQY
TRBV5-1 | ASTGSGTDTQY
TRBV2 | ASSGDSVGHPQH
TRBV5-4 | ASSLEGGLTGELF
TRBV30 | AWGGPIGEVETQY
TRBV5-1 | ASSFTEDSYGYT
TRBV30 | AWTRVTGNTIY
TRBV29-1 | TAGALYNEQF
TRBV10-1 | ASSPGTSVYNEQF
TRBV25-1 | ASSEYWTGNSPLH
TRBV5-1 | ASSLEVQGNTEAF
TRBV27 | ATGYGRHYEQY
TRBV5-1 | ASSLGTDYGYT
TRBV27 | ASSLLGAGGDYT
TRBV10-3 | AISELAGEKEYEQY
TRBV28 | ASSLSLGAREQY